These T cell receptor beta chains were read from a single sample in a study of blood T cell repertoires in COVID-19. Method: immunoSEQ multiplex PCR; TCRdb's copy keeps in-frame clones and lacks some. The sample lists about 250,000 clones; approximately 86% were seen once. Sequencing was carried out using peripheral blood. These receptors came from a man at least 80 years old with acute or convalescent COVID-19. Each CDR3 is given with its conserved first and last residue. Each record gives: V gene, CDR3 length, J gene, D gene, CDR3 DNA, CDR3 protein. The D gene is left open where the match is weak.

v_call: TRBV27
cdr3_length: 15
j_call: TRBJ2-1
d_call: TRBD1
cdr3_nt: TGTGCCAGCAGCTTGCGGACAGGGGTCTACAATGAGCAGTTCTTC
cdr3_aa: CASSLRTGVYNEQFF

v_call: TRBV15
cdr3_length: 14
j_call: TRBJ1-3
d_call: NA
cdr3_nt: TGTGCCACCAGCAGAGATAGCCTAGGAAACACCATATATTTT
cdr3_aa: CATSRDSLGNTIYF

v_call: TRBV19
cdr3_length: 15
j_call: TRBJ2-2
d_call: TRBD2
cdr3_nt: TGTGCCACCACAGCGGGAGGCTTTAACACCGGGGAGCTGTTTTTT
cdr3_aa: CATTAGGFNTGELFF

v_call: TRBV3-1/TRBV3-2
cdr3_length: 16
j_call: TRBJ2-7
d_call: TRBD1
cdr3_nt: TGTGCCAGCAGCCCTACGACAGGGGGCAACTCCTACGAGCAGTACTTC
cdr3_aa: CASSPTTGGNSYEQYF

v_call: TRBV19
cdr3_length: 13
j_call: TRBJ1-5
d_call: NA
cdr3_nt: TGTGCCAGTAGCCCGGGGGTGGATCAGCCCCAGCATTTT
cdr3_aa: CASSPGVDQPQHF

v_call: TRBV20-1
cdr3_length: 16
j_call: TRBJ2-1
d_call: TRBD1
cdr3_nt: TGCAGTGCTAGTTTAGTTGTACAGGGGGCGCAGAATGAGCAGTTCTTC
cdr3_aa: CSASLVVQGAQNEQFF

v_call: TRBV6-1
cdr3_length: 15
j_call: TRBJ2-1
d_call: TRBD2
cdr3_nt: TGTGCCAGCAAAGAGGTTAGCGGGAGGTTCAATGAGCAGTTCTTC
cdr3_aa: CASKEVSGRFNEQFF

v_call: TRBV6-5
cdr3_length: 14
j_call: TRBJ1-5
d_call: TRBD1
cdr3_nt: TGTGCCAGCAGAGATAACAGGGGTAATCAGCCCCAGCATTTT
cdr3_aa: CASRDNRGNQPQHF

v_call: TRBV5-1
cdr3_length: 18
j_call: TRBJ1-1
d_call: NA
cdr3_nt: TGCGCCAGCAGCTTATCTGCCGCCCACTTGGGGGGTCGGCCTGAAGCTTTCTTT
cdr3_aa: CASSLSAAHLGGRPEAFF

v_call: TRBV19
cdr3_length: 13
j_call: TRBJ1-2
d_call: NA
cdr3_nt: TGTGCCAGTAGTTTATACGGGGTCTATGGCTACACCTTC
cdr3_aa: CASSLYGVYGYTF